The entry below gives a single T cell receptor beta chain sequence along with its context. The antigen is not known. Deletions cut 3 bases from V and 1 base from J, with 6 bases between. Germline loops: CDR1 MRHNA, CDR2 SNTAGT. The CDR3 is 13 residues long. These data come from a study of T cell responses to AZD1222 COVID-19 vaccine. Study-level results: Within unmutated variant regions lay the reported targets of nearly half of spike-specific TCRs. Most donors were white British, females outnumbered males, and clonal diversity was possibly underestimated. The number of AZD1222 recipients seropositive at baseline was only five to seven.

TCRdb's copy holds only in-frame clones and misses some; the assay was immunoSEQ multiplex PCR. The table has more than 95,000 clones, more than 70% seen once. This sequence was found in an adult who received the AZD1222 COVID-19 vaccine. The chain employs TRBV6-4 and TRBJ1-1, with D perhaps matching TRBD1 (6 bases). The input for sequencing was peripheral blood, taken 28 days after the second AZD1222 dose. The CDR3 loop reads CASSEQGNTEAFF. In DNA form, the CDR3 reads TGTGCCAGCAGTGAACAGGGGAACACTGAAGCTTTCTTT.